A single T cell receptor beta chain is shown here with its context. The sample has other DNA sequences that encode this CDR3 too. This entry comes from a study of blood T cell repertoires in COVID-19. Across the study: COVID-19 samples collected from the United States, Italy and Spain covered acute and convalescent phases. T cells, B-cell-depleted T cells, or PBMCs provided the cDNA or gDNA that served as material.

Germline V gene sequence: CDR1 SNHLY, CDR2 FYNNEI. Between the trimmed V and J ends, which lost 4 bases and 6 bases, there was a span of 10 bases. The CDR3 consists of 12 residues. Patients in Seattle were enrolled during active infection, then followed longitudinally. Per the original data handling: Counts of nucleated cells, estimated from reference gene primer amplification, were obtained. The protocol was immunoSEQ multiplex PCR, while the TCRdb copy is restricted to in-frame clones and leaves out a portion. Clonal size and the V and J genes are those of that table, whereas D and trimming came from the DNA. Of some 290,000 clones in the sample, around 90% were seen once.

The chain combines TRBV2 with TRBJ2-7; perhaps TRBD2 as D (7 bases). Specimen: peripheral blood. This receptor was obtained from a woman aged 40 to 55 with COVID-19, enrolled during active disease. The CDR3 reads CASSGGGSEQYF. The CDR3 nucleotides are TGTGCCAGCAGTGGGGGGGGCAGCGAGCAGTACTTC.